This is a list of T cell receptor beta chains from one sample in a study of Ad26.COV2.S vaccination and SARS-CoV-2 variants. Data came from immunoSEQ multiplex PCR; TCRdb stores just in-frame clones and leaves some out. The sample includes about 350,000 clones, about 90% of them seen just once. Sequences were derived from peripheral blood, sampled after recovery from COVID-19. All receptors derive from a human donor who had recovered from COVID-19. Each CDR3 is given with its conserved first and last residue. A D gene is named only where the DNA matches it firmly. Clone size is shown for a subset of rows, as once, few, many or a class of expanded clone.

TRBJ1-1 | TRBV5-1 | - | - | CASSTAGGMNTEAFF | TGCGCCAGCAGCACCGCTGGTGGGATGAACACTGAAGCTTTCTTT
TRBJ1-2 | TRBV6-2/TRBV6-3 | - | - | CASSLPAYGYTF | TGTGCCAGCAGTCTCCCAGCCTATGGCTACACCTTC
TRBJ2-2 | TRBV4-3 | - | - | CASSQDFRGNTGELFF | TGCGCCAGCAGCCAAGATTTCCGAGGGAACACCGGGGAGCTGTTTTTT
TRBJ1-1 | TRBV7-8 | - | - | CASFPFTNTEAFF | TGTGCCAGCTTCCCTTTTACGAACACTGAAGCTTTCTTT
TRBJ2-3 | TRBV11-3 | TRBD2 | - | CASSLGLAAGTDTQYF | TGTGCCAGCAGCTTAGGTCTAGCGGCAGGCACAGATACGCAGTATTTT
TRBJ2-1 | TRBV5-6 | - | - | CASSLDANPGVPSEQFF | TGTGCCAGCAGCTTGGACGCGAACCCGGGAGTACCAAGTGAGCAGTTCTTC
TRBJ2-3 | TRBV5-6 | - | - | CASSPGPSSDTQYF | TGTGCCAGCAGCCCCGGGCCCTCCTCGGATACGCAGTATTTT
TRBJ2-2 | TRBV11-3 | TRBD2 | - | CASSSRLAGVGGELFF | TGTGCCAGCAGCTCCAGACTAGCGGGGGTGGGCGGGGAGCTGTTTTTT
TRBJ2-5 | TRBV5-1 | - | - | CASATGDVNKQETQYF | TGCGCCAGCGCTACCGGGGATGTTAATAAGCAAGAGACCCAGTACTTC
TRBJ1-2 | TRBV5-1 | TRBD1 | few | CASSLYQGESYGYTF | TGCGCCAGCAGCTTGTATCAGGGGGAGTCCTATGGCTACACCTTC
TRBJ1-5 | TRBV6-6 | - | - | CASSYSRGEPQHF | TGTGCCAGCAGTTACTCGAGGGGGGAGCCCCAGCATTTT
TRBJ2-5 | TRBV5-1 | TRBD2 | - | CASSFFSGGETQYF | TGCGCCAGCAGCTTTTTTTCGGGGGGAGAGACCCAGTACTTC
TRBJ1-1 | TRBV10-1 | - | - | CASSERVGTEAFF | TGCGCCAGCAGTGAGAGGGTGGGCACTGAAGCTTTCTTT
TRBJ2-6 | TRBV19 | TRBD1 | - | CASRDRVAGANVLTF | TGTGCCAGTAGGGACAGGGTTGCTGGGGCCAACGTCCTGACTTTC
TRBJ1-5 | TRBV6-1 | - | few | CASSEMAPQHF | TGTGCCAGCAGTGAAATGGCCCCCCAGCATTTT
TRBJ2-1 | TRBV9 | TRBD1 | - | CASSAGDREGYGEQFF | TGTGCCAGCAGCGCCGGGGACAGGGAGGGGTACGGTGAGCAGTTCTTC
TRBJ2-5 | TRBV6-5 | - | once | CASSYGGWQETQYF | TGTGCCAGCAGTTACGGGGGCTGGCAAGAGACCCAGTACTTC
TRBJ2-1 | TRBV11-3 | TRBD1 | - | CASSSRTGDNEQFF | TGTGCCAGCAGCTCAAGGACAGGGGACAATGAGCAGTTCTTC
TRBJ1-2 | TRBV7-9 | - | once | CASSSEDWRMDGYTF | TGTGCCAGCAGCTCTGAGGACTGGCGAATGGATGGCTACACCTTC
TRBJ2-3 | TRBV3-1/TRBV3-2 | - | once | CASSQRGLDTQYF | TGTGCCAGCAGCCAGAGAGGTTTAGATACGCAGTATTTT
TRBJ2-7 | TRBV3-1/TRBV3-2 | TRBD2 | few | CASSQVASGFYEQYF | TGTGCCAGCAGCCAAGTGGCTAGCGGGTTCTACGAGCAGTACTTC
TRBJ2-7 | TRBV4-1 | - | - | CASSEGPHLSALGSYEQYF | TGCGCCAGCAGTGAAGGGCCCCACCTTTCAGCGCTTGGGTCCTACGAGCAGTACTTC
TRBJ1-5 | TRBV6-2/TRBV6-3 | - | - | CASSDWGTVQPQHF | TGTGCCAGCAGTGATTGGGGGACGGTTCAGCCCCAGCATTTT
TRBJ1-1 | TRBV10-1 | - | - | CASMKEGSPQAFF | TGCGCCAGCATGAAAGAGGGGAGCCCCCAGGCTTTCTTT
TRBJ1-1 | TRBV2 | - | once | CASSPPGGMNTEAFF | TGTGCCAGCAGCCCCCCGGGAGGGATGAACACTGAAGCTTTCTTT
TRBJ2-2 | TRBV7-9 | TRBD1 | - | CASSGGQGAAGELFF | TGTGCCAGCAGTGGTGGACAGGGGGCAGCCGGGGAGCTGTTTTTT
TRBJ1-3 | TRBV11-2 | - | few | CASSLFGRGRRNGNTIYF | TGTGCCAGCAGCTTATTTGGACGTGGCAGGCGGAATGGAAACACCATATATTTT
TRBJ1-1 | TRBV6-2/TRBV6-3 | - | - | CASSYSWIQGSGTTEAFF | TGTGCCAGCAGTTACTCATGGATACAGGGTTCTGGGACCACTGAAGCTTTCTTT
TRBJ1-2 | TRBV9 | - | - | CASSSSTALYGYTF | TGTGCCAGCAGCTCCTCGACCGCACTGTATGGCTACACCTTC
TRBJ2-4 | TRBV5-6 | - | - | CASSLPLWRGDVAKNIQYF | TGTGCCAGCAGCTTGCCCCTATGGAGGGGGGACGTCGCCAAAAACATTCAGTACTTC
TRBJ1-1 | TRBV5-1 | - | - | CASSLSAAMNTEAFF | TGCGCCAGCAGCCTATCTGCCGCAATGAACACTGAAGCTTTCTTT
TRBJ2-7 | TRBV19 | - | - | CASSMGPMNSYEQYF | TGTGCCAGTAGTATGGGACCGATGAACTCCTACGAGCAGTACTTC
TRBJ2-1 | TRBV11-2 | - | - | CASSLAGVHNEQFF | TGTGCCAGCAGCTTAGCGGGGGTCCACAATGAGCAGTTCTTC
TRBJ1-1 | TRBV27 | TRBD1 | once | CASRQGDPTNTEAFF | TGTGCCAGCCGACAGGGGGACCCTACGAACACTGAAGCTTTCTTT
TRBJ1-2 | TRBV29-1 | - | - | CSVENRGSYGYTF | TGCAGCGTGGAAAACAGAGGTTCTTATGGCTACACCTTC
TRBJ2-5 | TRBV3-1/TRBV3-2 | - | once | CASSLNQGPGETQYF | TGTGCCAGCAGCCTCAACCAGGGCCCGGGGGAGACCCAGTACTTC
TRBJ1-5 | TRBV6-1 | - | - | CASSAARGVVDGNQPQHF | TGTGCCAGCAGTGCCGCCAGGGGAGTGGTCGATGGCAATCAGCCCCAGCATTTT
TRBJ1-5 | TRBV6-2/TRBV6-3 | - | - | CASSYLPTGIKDSNQPQHF | TGTGCCAGCAGTTATCTTCCGACAGGAATTAAGGATAGCAATCAGCCCCAGCATTTT
TRBJ2-1 | TRBV5-4 | TRBD2 | - | CASTPRGRGGSYNEQFF | TGTGCCAGCACCCCGAGAGGGCGGGGGGGCTCCTACAATGAGCAGTTCTTC
TRBJ1-3 | TRBV10-3 | TRBD1 | - | CAISDMTGAGNTIYF | TGTGCCATCAGTGACATGACAGGGGCGGGAAACACCATATATTTT
TRBJ1-3 | TRBV5-1 | TRBD1 | - | CASSSQGVEGNTIYF | TGCGCCAGCAGCTCACAGGGGGTAGAGGGAAACACCATATATTTT
TRBJ2-2 | TRBV7-2 | - | - | CASSLRIGANTGELFF | TGTGCCAGCAGCTTACGGATCGGGGCGAACACCGGGGAGCTGTTTTTT
TRBJ2-5 | TRBV5-8 | TRBD2 | - | CASSLGLAGKETQYF | TGTGCCAGCAGCTTGGGACTAGCGGGAAAAGAGACCCAGTACTTC